The 4 T cell receptor beta chains below were found in one sample sequenced in a study of blood T cell repertoires in COVID-19. Assay: immunoSEQ multiplex PCR; the TCRdb copy retains only in-frame clones and omits some. This table has some 370,000 clones, 90% appearing once. Sequenced sample: peripheral blood. All receptors come from a young man with active or convalescent COVID-19.

The chain combines TRBV5-1 with TRBJ2-1, with 9 bases identical to TRBD2. J lost 4 bases, V lost 0 bases, and 8 bases had no gene match. Germline V lookup: CDR1 SGHRS, CDR2 YFSETQ. The CDR3 spans 17 residues. CDR3 sequence: CASSLELAGTGYNEQFF. The CDR3 region has the DNA TGCGCCAGCAGCTTGGAGCTAGCGGGAACTGGATACAATGAGCAGTTCTTC.

The chain has TRBV6-5 and TRBJ1-2; unclear D gene. The length of the CDR3 is 11 residues. The germline gives CDR1 MNHEY, CDR2 SVGAGI. V was shortened by 7 bases and J by 5 bases, with 8 bases between the two germline ends. The CDR3 spells CASTRGYGYTF. CDR3 coding DNA: TGTGCCAGCACTCGCGGGTATGGCTACACCTTC.

The rearrangement joins TRBV4-1 to TRBJ1-3; the D is unclear. The CDR3 contains 15 residues. CDR1 MGHRA and CDR2 YSYEKL come from the germline V gene. Trimming left V 1 base short and J 4 bases short, with 11 bases between. The CDR3 reads CASSQAPGSGNTIYF. Here the CDR3 DNA reads TGCGCCAGCAGCCAAGCCCCAGGATCCGGAAACACCATATATTTT.

The chain joins TRBV11-3 to TRBJ2-3; D not resolved. Trimming took 1 base from V and 5 from J, leaving 13 bases between them. Per the germline V gene, CDR1 is SGHNT and CDR2 is YENEEA. This CDR3 is 15 amino acids long. CDR3 in DNA: TGTGCCAGCAGCTTAGGCGGCCTTGGTCAAGATACGCAGTATTTT. It specifies CASSLGGLGQDTQYF.